The sequence of this T cell receptor beta chain was determined in a study of cytomegalovirus exposure and HLA in healthy donors. Between the trimmed V and J ends, which lost 6 bases and 3 bases, there was a span of 4 bases. The CDR3 is 11 amino acids. The germline CDR1 and CDR2 sequences are MGHRA and YSYEKL. This clone was detected only a few times. As yet, its antigen is unknown. Both 60 Vbeta primers and 13 Jbeta primers went into the PCR. The assay was immunoSEQ multiplex PCR, and TCRdb's table has in-frame clones only and misses some. The top ten hold roughly 1.4% of the sample, which has around 130,000 clones, more than 55% seen once. The study's findings and limits: Being productive about 87% or about 30% of the time was typical of most TCR beta V segments in an earlier analysis.

This chain links TRBV4-1 with TRBJ2-3; no clear D. The TCR comes from a man between 18 and 35 years old in good health and CMV-seronegative. The material sequenced was PBMCs. The CDR3 DNA is TGCGCCAGCAGGCGGACAGATACGCAGTATTTT. Amino acid sequence: CASRRTDTQYF.